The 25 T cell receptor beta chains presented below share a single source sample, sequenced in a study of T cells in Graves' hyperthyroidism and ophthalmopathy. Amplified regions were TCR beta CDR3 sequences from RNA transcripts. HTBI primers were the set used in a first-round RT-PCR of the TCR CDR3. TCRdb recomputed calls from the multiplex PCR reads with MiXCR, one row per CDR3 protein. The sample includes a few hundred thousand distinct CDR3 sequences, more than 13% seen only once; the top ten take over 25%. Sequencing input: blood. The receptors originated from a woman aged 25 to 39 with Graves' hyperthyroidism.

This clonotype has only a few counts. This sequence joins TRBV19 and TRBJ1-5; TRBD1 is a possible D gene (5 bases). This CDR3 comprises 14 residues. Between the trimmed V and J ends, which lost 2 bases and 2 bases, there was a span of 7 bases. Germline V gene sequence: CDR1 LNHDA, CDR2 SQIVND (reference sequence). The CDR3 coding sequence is TGTGCCAGTAGTATAAGGGGTCGCAATCAGCCCCAGCATTTT. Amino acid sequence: CASSIRGRNQPQHF.

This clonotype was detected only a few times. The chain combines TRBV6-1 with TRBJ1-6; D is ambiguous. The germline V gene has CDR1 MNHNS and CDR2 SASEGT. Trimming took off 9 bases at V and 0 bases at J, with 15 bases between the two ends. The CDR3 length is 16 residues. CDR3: CASTEAPSSYNSPLHF. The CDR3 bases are TGTGCCAGTACGGAAGCACCGAGCTCCTATAATTCACCCCTCCACTTT.

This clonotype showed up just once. The CDR3 is CASSLALGSGGEQYF. The CDR3 DNA reads TGTGCCAGCAGCTTAGCGTTGGGGTCCGGGGGGGAGCAGTACTTC. V gene TRBV7-9 combines with J gene TRBJ2-7; 7 bases align to TRBD2. Germline lookup yields CDR1 SEHNR and CDR2 FQNEAQ (reference sequence). V trimming: 0 bases; J trimming: 7 bases; junction bases outside the gene matches: 9. The CDR3 consists of 15 residues.

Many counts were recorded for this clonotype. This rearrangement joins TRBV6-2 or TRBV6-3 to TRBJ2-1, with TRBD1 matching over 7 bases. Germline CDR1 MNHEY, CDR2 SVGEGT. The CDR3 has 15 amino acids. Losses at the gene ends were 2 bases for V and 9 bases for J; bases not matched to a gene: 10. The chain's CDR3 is CASSYRGLMLLEQFF. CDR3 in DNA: TGTGCCAGCAGTTACAGGGGGCTAATGTTGCTTGAGCAGTTCTTC.

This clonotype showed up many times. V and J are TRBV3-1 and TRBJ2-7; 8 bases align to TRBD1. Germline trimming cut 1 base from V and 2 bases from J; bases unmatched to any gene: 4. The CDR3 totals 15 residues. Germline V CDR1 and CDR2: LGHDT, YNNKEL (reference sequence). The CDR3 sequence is CASSQGWTGTYEQYF. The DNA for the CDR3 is TGTGCCAGCAGCCAAGGCTGGACAGGGACCTACGAGCAGTACTTC.

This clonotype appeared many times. CDR3 in amino acids: CASTPGGTEYEQYF. The CDR3 nucleotides read TGTGCCAGCACCCCTGGCGGGACAGAGTACGAGCAGTACTTC. J is TRBJ2-7 and V is TRBV7-8; possibly TRBD1 for D (7 bases). CDR1 and CDR2 (germline): SGHVS, FQNEAQ. The CDR3 has 14 amino acids. The V gene lost 7 bases and the J gene lost 4 bases, with 17 bases spanning the gap.

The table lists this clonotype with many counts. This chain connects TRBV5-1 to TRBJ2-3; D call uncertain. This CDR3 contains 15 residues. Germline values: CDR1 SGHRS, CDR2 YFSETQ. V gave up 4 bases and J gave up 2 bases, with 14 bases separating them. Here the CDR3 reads CASSPEGQSTDTQYF. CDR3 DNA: TGCGCCAGCAGCCCCGAAGGGCAGTCCACAGATACGCAGTATTTT.

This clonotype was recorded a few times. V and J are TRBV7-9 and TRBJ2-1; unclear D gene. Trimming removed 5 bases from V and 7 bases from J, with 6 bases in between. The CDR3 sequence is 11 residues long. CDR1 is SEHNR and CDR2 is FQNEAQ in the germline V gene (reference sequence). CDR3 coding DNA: TGTGCCAGCAGCCGAGAAAATGAGCAGTTCTTC. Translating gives CASSRENEQFF.

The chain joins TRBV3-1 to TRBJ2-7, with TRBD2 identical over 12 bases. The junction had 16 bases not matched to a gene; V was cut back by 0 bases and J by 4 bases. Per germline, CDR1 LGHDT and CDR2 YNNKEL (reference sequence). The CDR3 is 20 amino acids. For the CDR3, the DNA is TGTGCCAGCAGCCAAGACCGAGTCCCCGGGACTAGCGGGCCTACTTACGAGCAGTACTTC. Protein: CASSQDRVPGTSGPTYEQYF.

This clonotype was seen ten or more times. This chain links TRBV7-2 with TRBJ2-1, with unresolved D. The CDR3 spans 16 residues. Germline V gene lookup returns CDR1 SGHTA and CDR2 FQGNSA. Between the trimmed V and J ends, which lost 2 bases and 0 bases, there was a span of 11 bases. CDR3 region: CASSLISLSSYNEQFF. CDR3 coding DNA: TGTGCCAGCAGCTTAATAAGCCTGAGCTCCTACAATGAGCAGTTCTTC.

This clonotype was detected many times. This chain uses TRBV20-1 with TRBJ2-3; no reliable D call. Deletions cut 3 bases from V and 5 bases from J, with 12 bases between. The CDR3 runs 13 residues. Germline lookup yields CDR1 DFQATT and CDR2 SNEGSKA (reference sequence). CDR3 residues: CSARRNPRDTQYF. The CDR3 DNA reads TGCAGTGCTAGGCGAAATCCTCGAGATACGCAGTATTTT.

DNA of the CDR3: TGTGCCAGTAGTATGATTTCTAGCGGGTTGAATGAGCAGTTCTTC. Translation gives CASSMISSGLNEQFF. V and J are TRBV19 and TRBJ2-1, with TRBD2 matching 8 bases. The trim removed 3 bases at V and 7 bases at J, leaving 8 bases unmatched. Germline V gene data show CDR1 as LNHDA and CDR2 as SQIVND (reference sequence). The CDR3 has 15 amino acids. Combining the CDR3 with reference TRBV19 and TRBJ2-1 gives the whole variable domain DGGITQSPKYLFRKEGQNVTLSCEQNLNHDAMYWYRQDPGQGLRLIYYSQIVNDFQKGDIAEGYSVSREKKESFPLTVTSAQKNPTAFYLCASSMISSGLNEQFFGPGTRLTVL.

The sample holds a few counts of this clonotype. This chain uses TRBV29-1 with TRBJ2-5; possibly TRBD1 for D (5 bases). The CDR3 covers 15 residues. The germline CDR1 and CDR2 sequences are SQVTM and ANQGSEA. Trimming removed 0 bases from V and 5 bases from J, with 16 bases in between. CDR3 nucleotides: TGCAGCGTTGAAGATCGAGCCCGAGCAGGGGAGACCCAGTACTTC. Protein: CSVEDRARAGETQYF.

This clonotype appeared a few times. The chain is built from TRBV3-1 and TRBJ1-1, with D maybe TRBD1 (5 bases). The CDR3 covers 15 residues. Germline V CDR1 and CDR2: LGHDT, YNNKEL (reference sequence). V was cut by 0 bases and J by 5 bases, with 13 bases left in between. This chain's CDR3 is CASSQERWGWTEAFF. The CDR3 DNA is TGTGCCAGCAGCCAAGAGAGGTGGGGGTGGACTGAAGCTTTCTTT.

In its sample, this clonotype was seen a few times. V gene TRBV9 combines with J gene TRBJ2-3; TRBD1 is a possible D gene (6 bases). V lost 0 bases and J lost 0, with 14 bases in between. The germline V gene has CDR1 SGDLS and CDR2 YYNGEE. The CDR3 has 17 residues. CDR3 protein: CASSVATTGYSTDTQYF. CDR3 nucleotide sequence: TGTGCCAGCAGCGTAGCAACAACAGGGTATAGCACAGATACGCAGTATTTT.

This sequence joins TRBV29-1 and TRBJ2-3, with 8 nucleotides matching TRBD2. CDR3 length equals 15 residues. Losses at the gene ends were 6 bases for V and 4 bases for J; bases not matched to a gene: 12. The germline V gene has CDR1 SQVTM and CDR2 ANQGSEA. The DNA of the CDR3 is TGCAGCGTGTATGGGGGACTAGTTTTTGCAGATACGCAGTATTTT. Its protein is CSVYGGLVFADTQYF.

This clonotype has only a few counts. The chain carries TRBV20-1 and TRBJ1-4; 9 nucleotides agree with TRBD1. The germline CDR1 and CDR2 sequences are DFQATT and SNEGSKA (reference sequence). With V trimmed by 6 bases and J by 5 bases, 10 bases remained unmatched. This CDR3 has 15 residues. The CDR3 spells CSATPGTGKNEKLFF. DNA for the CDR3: TGCAGTGCGACTCCCGGGACAGGGAAAAATGAAAAACTGTTTTTT.

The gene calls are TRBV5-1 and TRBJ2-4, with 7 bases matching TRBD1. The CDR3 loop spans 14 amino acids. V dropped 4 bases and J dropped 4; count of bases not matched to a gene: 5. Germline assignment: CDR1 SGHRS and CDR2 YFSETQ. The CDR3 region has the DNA TGCGCCAGCAGCCCCTCGACAGGGAAAAACATTCAGTACTTC. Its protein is CASSPSTGKNIQYF.

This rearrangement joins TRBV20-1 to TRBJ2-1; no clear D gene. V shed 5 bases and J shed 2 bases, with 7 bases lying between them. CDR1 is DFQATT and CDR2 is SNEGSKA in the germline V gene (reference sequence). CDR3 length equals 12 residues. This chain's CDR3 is CSARRTYNEQFF. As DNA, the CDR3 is TGCAGTGCTCGGCGGACCTACAATGAGCAGTTCTTC.

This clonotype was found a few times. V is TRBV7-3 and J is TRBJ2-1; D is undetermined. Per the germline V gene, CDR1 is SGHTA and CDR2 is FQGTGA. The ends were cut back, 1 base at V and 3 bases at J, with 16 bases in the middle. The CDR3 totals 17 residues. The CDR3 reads CASSLNSLGSGYNEQFF. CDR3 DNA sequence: TGTGCCAGCAGCTTAAATAGTTTGGGTTCCGGCTACAATGAGCAGTTCTTC.

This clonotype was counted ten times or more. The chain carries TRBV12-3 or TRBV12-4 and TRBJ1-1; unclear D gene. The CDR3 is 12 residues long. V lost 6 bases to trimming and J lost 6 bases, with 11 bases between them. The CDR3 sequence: CASSLMGAEAFF. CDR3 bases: TGTGCCAGCAGCTTAATGGGTGCTGAAGCTTTCTTT.

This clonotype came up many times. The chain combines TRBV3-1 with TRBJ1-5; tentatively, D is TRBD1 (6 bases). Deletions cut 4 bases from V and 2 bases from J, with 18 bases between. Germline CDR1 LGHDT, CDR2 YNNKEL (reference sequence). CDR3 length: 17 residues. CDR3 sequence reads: CASSLSTGSVGNQPQHF. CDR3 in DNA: TGTGCCAGCAGCCTAAGTACAGGGTCGGTTGGCAATCAGCCCCAGCATTTT.

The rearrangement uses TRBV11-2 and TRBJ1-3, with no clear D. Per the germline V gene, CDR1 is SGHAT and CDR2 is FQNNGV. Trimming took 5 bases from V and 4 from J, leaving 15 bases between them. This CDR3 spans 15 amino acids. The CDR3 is CASSLSSGEGNTIYF. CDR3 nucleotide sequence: TGTGCCAGCAGCCTCTCCAGCGGGGAGGGAAACACCATATATTTT.

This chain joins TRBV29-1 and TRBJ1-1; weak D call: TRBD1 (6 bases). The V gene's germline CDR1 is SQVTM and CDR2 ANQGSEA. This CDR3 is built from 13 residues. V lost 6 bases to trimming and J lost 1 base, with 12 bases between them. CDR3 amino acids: CSVDMTGNTEAFF. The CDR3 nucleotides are TGCAGCGTCGATATGACAGGGAACACTGAAGCTTTCTTT.

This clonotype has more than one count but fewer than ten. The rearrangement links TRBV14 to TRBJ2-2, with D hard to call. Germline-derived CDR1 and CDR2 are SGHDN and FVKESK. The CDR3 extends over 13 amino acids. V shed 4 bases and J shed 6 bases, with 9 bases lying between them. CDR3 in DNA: TGTGCCAGCAGCCCCAGAGTCGCCGGGGAGCTGTTTTTT. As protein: CASSPRVAGELFF.